This entry features one T cell receptor beta chain sequence. These data belong to a study of blood T cell repertoires in COVID-19. The wider study: Samples taken during acute and convalescent COVID-19 were collected in the United States, Italy and Spain. Sources were T cells, B-cell-depleted T cells, or PBMCs; the material itself was cDNA or gDNA.

The V gene's germline CDR1 is SGHTA and CDR2 FQGNSA. This CDR3 has 14 amino acids. Trimming at V came to 0 bases and at J to 4 bases, leaving 1 base not matched to a gene. Per the original methods: Quantification of nucleated cells was approximated via reference gene primer amplification. Clones were read by immunoSEQ multiplex PCR, and TCRdb kept only the in-frame ones, dropping some. Clone size and V and J calls were adopted from that table, with D and trimming inferred from the DNA. The sample records 70,000 or so clones, under 95% being singletons. The rearrangement links TRBV7-2 to TRBJ2-7; 9 bases align to TRBD2. Sequenced: peripheral blood. The receptor was derived from a human donor in a cohort sampled during active COVID-19. CDR3: CASSLASGRYEQYF. CDR3 coding DNA: TGTGCCAGCAGCTTAGCCAGCGGGAGGTACGAGCAGTACTTC.